The rows below give T cell receptor beta chains drawn from one sample of a study of siplizumab effects on memory and regulatory T cells. Produced via immunoSEQ multiplex PCR; TCRdb's table is partial and in-frame only. Among 75,000 to 100,000 clones listed, 90% to 95% were seen once. The sequenced sample consisted of non-Treg CD4+ T cells sorted from blood. The receptors were sampled from a human donor in good health. Each CDR3 is given with its conserved first and last residue. Each record gives: D gene, V gene, CDR3 length, clone size, J gene, CDR3 protein, CDR3 DNA. D genes are given only for firm matches. Clone size appears in some rows only: once, few, many, or a class for an expanded clone.

D gene: .; V gene: TRBV30; CDR3 length: 13; clone size: .; J gene: TRBJ1-2; CDR3 protein: CAWSWHGEYGYTF; CDR3 DNA: TGTGCCTGGAGTTGGCACGGGGAGTATGGCTACACCTTC
D gene: .; V gene: TRBV18; CDR3 length: 15; clone size: .; J gene: TRBJ1-5; CDR3 protein: CASSPSDGINQPQHF; CDR3 DNA: TGTGCCAGCTCACCTTCGGACGGAATCAATCAGCCCCAGCATTTT
D gene: .; V gene: TRBV19; CDR3 length: 16; clone size: .; J gene: TRBJ1-2; CDR3 protein: CASSIDSGVPPIGYTF; CDR3 DNA: TGTGCCAGTAGTATAGATAGCGGGGTACCGCCGATTGGCTACACCTTC
D gene: TRBD2; V gene: TRBV9; CDR3 length: 16; clone size: .; J gene: TRBJ2-1; CDR3 protein: CASSVVRAGPINEQFF; CDR3 DNA: TGTGCCAGCAGCGTAGTGCGAGCGGGACCCATCAATGAGCAGTTCTTC
D gene: TRBD2; V gene: TRBV7-3; CDR3 length: 15; clone size: .; J gene: TRBJ2-1; CDR3 protein: CASSLYSGDYNEQFF; CDR3 DNA: TGTGCCAGCAGCTTATATAGCGGGGACTACAATGAGCAGTTCTTC
D gene: .; V gene: TRBV7-2; CDR3 length: 13; clone size: once; J gene: TRBJ2-5; CDR3 protein: CASSLTSLETQYF; CDR3 DNA: TGTGCCAGCAGCTTAACCAGCTTGGAGACCCAGTACTTC
D gene: TRBD1; V gene: TRBV30; CDR3 length: 17; clone size: .; J gene: TRBJ1-3; CDR3 protein: CAWRLKGMTGSGNTIYF; CDR3 DNA: TGTGCCTGGAGATTAAAGGGGATGACAGGGTCTGGAAACACCATATATTTT
D gene: .; V gene: TRBV18; CDR3 length: 14; clone size: .; J gene: TRBJ2-5; CDR3 protein: CASSPDRIQETQYF; CDR3 DNA: TGTGCCAGCTCACCTGACAGGATACAAGAGACCCAGTACTTC
D gene: .; V gene: TRBV2; CDR3 length: 15; clone size: .; J gene: TRBJ2-2; CDR3 protein: CAWGTENPNTGELFF; CDR3 DNA: TGTGCCTGGGGAACCGAAAACCCGAACACCGGGGAGCTGTTTTTT
D gene: TRBD1; V gene: TRBV5-1; CDR3 length: 15; clone size: few; J gene: TRBJ1-1; CDR3 protein: CASSLVLGDRGRTFF; CDR3 DNA: TGCGCCAGCAGCTTGGTTTTGGGGGACAGGGGGCGAACTTTCTTT
D gene: .; V gene: TRBV6-5; CDR3 length: 15; clone size: .; J gene: TRBJ2-7; CDR3 protein: CASSYGADRFYEQYF; CDR3 DNA: TGTGCCAGCAGTTATGGGGCGGACAGATTCTACGAGCAGTACTTC
D gene: .; V gene: TRBV30; CDR3 length: 12; clone size: .; J gene: TRBJ2-5; CDR3 protein: CAWRNTGKTQYF; CDR3 DNA: TGTGCCTGGAGGAATACAGGGAAGACCCAGTACTTC
D gene: .; V gene: TRBV28; CDR3 length: 13; clone size: .; J gene: TRBJ2-7; CDR3 protein: CASTGTVNYEQYF; CDR3 DNA: TGTGCCAGCACAGGAACAGTGAACTACGAGCAGTACTTC
D gene: .; V gene: TRBV7-6; CDR3 length: 15; clone size: .; J gene: TRBJ2-7; CDR3 protein: CASSLGTVPSYEQYF; CDR3 DNA: TGTGCCAGCAGCTTAGGGACCGTACCCTCCTACGAGCAGTACTTC
D gene: .; V gene: TRBV7-9; CDR3 length: 14; clone size: .; J gene: TRBJ2-2; CDR3 protein: CASSLEVQSGELFF; CDR3 DNA: TGTGCCAGCAGCTTAGAGGTCCAAAGCGGGGAGCTGTTTTTT
D gene: TRBD1; V gene: TRBV28; CDR3 length: 14; clone size: .; J gene: TRBJ2-5; CDR3 protein: CASSLPGQQETQYF; CDR3 DNA: TGTGCCAGCAGTCTACCGGGACAGCAAGAGACCCAGTACTTC
D gene: .; V gene: TRBV7-9; CDR3 length: 13; clone size: .; J gene: TRBJ1-1; CDR3 protein: CASSFGGRTEAFF; CDR3 DNA: TGTGCCAGCAGCTTCGGGGGGAGGACTGAAGCTTTCTTT
D gene: .; V gene: TRBV7-6; CDR3 length: 13; clone size: .; J gene: TRBJ1-4; CDR3 protein: CASSLHRDEKLFF; CDR3 DNA: TGTGCCAGCAGCTTACACAGGGACGAAAAACTGTTTTTT
D gene: .; V gene: TRBV6-5; CDR3 length: 14; clone size: .; J gene: TRBJ2-1; CDR3 protein: CASSYSKSRGEQFF; CDR3 DNA: TGTGCCAGCAGTTACTCGAAGTCCAGAGGAGAGCAGTTCTTC
D gene: .; V gene: TRBV5-1; CDR3 length: 15; clone size: .; J gene: TRBJ2-2; CDR3 protein: CASSFNPGATGELFF; CDR3 DNA: TGCGCCAGCAGCTTTAATCCAGGGGCGACCGGGGAGCTGTTTTTT
D gene: TRBD1; V gene: TRBV27; CDR3 length: 15; clone size: once; J gene: TRBJ1-2; CDR3 protein: CASLVGQGGSGGYTF; CDR3 DNA: TGTGCCAGCTTGGTGGGACAGGGGGGATCGGGCGGCTACACCTTC
D gene: .; V gene: TRBV28; CDR3 length: 12; clone size: .; J gene: TRBJ1-1; CDR3 protein: CASSLSQGKAFF; CDR3 DNA: TGTGCCAGCAGTTTGAGTCAGGGGAAAGCTTTCTTT
D gene: .; V gene: TRBV10-2; CDR3 length: 16; clone size: .; J gene: TRBJ2-2; CDR3 protein: CASSESEQPNTGELFF; CDR3 DNA: TGCGCCAGCAGTGAGTCTGAACAGCCGAACACCGGGGAGCTGTTTTTT
D gene: TRBD1; V gene: TRBV2; CDR3 length: 15; clone size: .; J gene: TRBJ1-5; CDR3 protein: CASSAAGGSNQPQHF; CDR3 DNA: TGTGCCAGCAGTGCCGCAGGGGGCTCGAATCAGCCCCAGCATTTT
D gene: .; V gene: TRBV6-5; CDR3 length: 14; clone size: .; J gene: TRBJ2-6; CDR3 protein: CASTSGTGANVLTF; CDR3 DNA: TGTGCCAGCACGAGTGGGACCGGGGCCAACGTCCTGACTTTC
D gene: .; V gene: TRBV2; CDR3 length: 14; clone size: .; J gene: TRBJ1-5; CDR3 protein: CASMTASTNQPQHF; CDR3 DNA: TGTGCCAGCATGACCGCTTCTACCAATCAGCCCCAGCATTTT
D gene: .; V gene: TRBV29-1; CDR3 length: 12; clone size: .; J gene: TRBJ1-2; CDR3 protein: CSVEVRAAGYTF; CDR3 DNA: TGCAGCGTTGAAGTTAGGGCGGCTGGCTACACCTTC
D gene: .; V gene: TRBV6-1; CDR3 length: 13; clone size: .; J gene: TRBJ2-1; CDR3 protein: CAMSRGGYNEQFF; CDR3 DNA: TGTGCCATGTCCAGGGGTGGCTACAATGAGCAGTTCTTC
D gene: TRBD2; V gene: TRBV4-1; CDR3 length: 16; clone size: .; J gene: TRBJ2-2; CDR3 protein: CASSHLGLADTGELFF; CDR3 DNA: TGCGCCAGCAGCCACCTAGGACTAGCGGACACCGGGGAGCTGTTTTTT
D gene: .; V gene: TRBV5-1; CDR3 length: 13; clone size: .; J gene: TRBJ2-7; CDR3 protein: CASRRSPSYEQYF; CDR3 DNA: TGCGCCAGCAGACGAAGTCCCAGCTACGAGCAGTACTTC
D gene: .; V gene: TRBV6-5; CDR3 length: 13; clone size: once; J gene: TRBJ2-7; CDR3 protein: CASTRGRGHEQYF; CDR3 DNA: TGTGCCAGCACTCGAGGGAGAGGCCACGAGCAGTACTTC
D gene: .; V gene: TRBV19; CDR3 length: 13; clone size: .; J gene: TRBJ2-5; CDR3 protein: CASRWTEQETQYF; CDR3 DNA: TGTGCCAGTAGGTGGACTGAGCAAGAGACCCAGTACTTC
D gene: .; V gene: TRBV7-8; CDR3 length: 16; clone size: .; J gene: TRBJ2-2; CDR3 protein: CASSLVLLANTGELFF; CDR3 DNA: TGTGCCAGCAGCTTAGTTTTGCTTGCGAACACCGGGGAGCTGTTTTTT
D gene: TRBD1; V gene: TRBV5-4; CDR3 length: 13; clone size: once; J gene: TRBJ1-2; CDR3 protein: CASSSTGSYGYTF; CDR3 DNA: TGTGCCAGCAGCTCGACAGGGTCCTATGGCTACACCTTC
D gene: .; V gene: TRBV28; CDR3 length: 12; clone size: .; J gene: TRBJ1-1; CDR3 protein: CASIKSPTEAFF; CDR3 DNA: TGTGCCAGCATAAAAAGTCCGACTGAAGCTTTCTTT
D gene: .; V gene: TRBV6-4; CDR3 length: 14; clone size: once; J gene: TRBJ1-1; CDR3 protein: CASSDNREGPEAFF; CDR3 DNA: TGTGCCAGCAGTGATAACAGGGAGGGCCCTGAAGCTTTCTTT
D gene: TRBD2; V gene: TRBV4-1; CDR3 length: 20; clone size: .; J gene: TRBJ2-1; CDR3 protein: CASSQVGGFVRREGRNEQFF; CDR3 DNA: TGCGCCAGCAGCCAAGTTGGGGGGTTCGTTCGGCGGGAGGGTCGGAATGAGCAGTTCTTC
D gene: .; V gene: TRBV5-4; CDR3 length: 13; clone size: .; J gene: TRBJ2-5; CDR3 protein: CASSPGGRETQYF; CDR3 DNA: TGTGCCAGCAGTCCGGGGGGCAGGGAGACCCAGTACTTC
D gene: TRBD2; V gene: TRBV14; CDR3 length: 17; clone size: .; J gene: TRBJ2-7; CDR3 protein: CASSQDSLGLAGVEQYF; CDR3 DNA: TGTGCCAGCAGCCAAGATTCCTTGGGACTAGCGGGAGTCGAGCAGTACTTC
D gene: .; V gene: TRBV28; CDR3 length: 16; clone size: .; J gene: TRBJ1-5; CDR3 protein: CASSLAAWNSNQPQHF; CDR3 DNA: TGTGCCAGCAGTTTAGCCGCCTGGAATAGCAATCAGCCCCAGCATTTT
D gene: .; V gene: TRBV27; CDR3 length: 15; clone size: .; J gene: TRBJ2-3; CDR3 protein: CASSATPRLKDTQYF; CDR3 DNA: TGTGCCAGCAGTGCGACCCCCCGGTTAAAAGATACGCAGTATTTT
D gene: .; V gene: TRBV5-6; CDR3 length: 14; clone size: .; J gene: TRBJ1-5; CDR3 protein: CASSGRSGSQPQHF; CDR3 DNA: TGTGCCAGCAGCGGCCGGTCAGGGAGTCAGCCCCAGCATTTT
D gene: .; V gene: TRBV27; CDR3 length: 16; clone size: .; J gene: TRBJ2-2; CDR3 protein: CASSFRGGSNTGELFF; CDR3 DNA: TGTGCCAGCAGTTTTAGAGGAGGATCTAACACCGGGGAGCTGTTTTTT
D gene: TRBD1; V gene: TRBV6-1; CDR3 length: 15; clone size: .; J gene: TRBJ1-4; CDR3 protein: CASSDGSTGFRKLFF; CDR3 DNA: TGTGCCAGCAGTGATGGGTCGACAGGGTTCAGGAAACTGTTTTTT
D gene: .; V gene: TRBV18; CDR3 length: 16; clone size: .; J gene: TRBJ2-1; CDR3 protein: CASSPTGGPSLNEQFF; CDR3 DNA: TGTGCCAGCTCACCGACAGGAGGCCCTAGCCTAAATGAGCAGTTCTTC